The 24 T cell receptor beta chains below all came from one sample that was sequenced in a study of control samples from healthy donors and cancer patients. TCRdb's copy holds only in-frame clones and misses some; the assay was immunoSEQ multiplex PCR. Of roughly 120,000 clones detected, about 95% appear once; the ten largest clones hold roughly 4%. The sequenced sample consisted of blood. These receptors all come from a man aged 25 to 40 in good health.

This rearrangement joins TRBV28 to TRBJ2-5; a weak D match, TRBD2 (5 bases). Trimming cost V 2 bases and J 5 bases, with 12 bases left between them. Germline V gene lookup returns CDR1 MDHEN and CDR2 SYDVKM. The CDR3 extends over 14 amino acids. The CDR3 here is CASSLGGRWETQYF. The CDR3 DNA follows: TGTGCCAGCAGTTTAGGCGGGCGCTGGGAGACCCAGTACTTC. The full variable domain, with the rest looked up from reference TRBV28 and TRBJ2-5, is DVKVTQSSRYLVKRTGEKVFLECVQDMDHENMFWYRQDPGLGLRLIYFSYDVKMKEKGDIPEGYSVSREKKERFSLILESASTNQTSMYLCASSLGGRWETQYFGPGTRLLVL.

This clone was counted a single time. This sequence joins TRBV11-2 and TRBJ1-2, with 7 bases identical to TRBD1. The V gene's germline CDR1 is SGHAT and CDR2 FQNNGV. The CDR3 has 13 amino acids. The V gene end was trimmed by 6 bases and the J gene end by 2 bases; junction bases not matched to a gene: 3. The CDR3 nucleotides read TGTGCCAGCAGACCGACAGGGAACTATGGCTACACCTTC. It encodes CASRPTGNYGYTF.

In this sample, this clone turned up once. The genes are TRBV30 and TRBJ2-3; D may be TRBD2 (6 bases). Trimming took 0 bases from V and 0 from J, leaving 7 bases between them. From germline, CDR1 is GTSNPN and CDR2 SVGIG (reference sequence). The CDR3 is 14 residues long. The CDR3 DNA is TGTGCCTGGAGTGTACTAGCTAGCACAGATACGCAGTATTTT. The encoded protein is CAWSVLASTDTQYF.

The CDR3 nucleotides read TGCAGCGTCTGGACTAGCGGGGGGGCATATGGGGCCAACGTCCTGACTTTC. Its protein is CSVWTSGGAYGANVLTF. The V gene is TRBV29-1, the J gene TRBJ2-6, with 15 bases that match TRBD2. V trimming: 6 bases; J trimming: 3 bases; junction bases outside the gene matches: 6. Germline V gives CDR1 SQVTM, CDR2 ANQGSEA. This CDR3 spans 17 amino acids.

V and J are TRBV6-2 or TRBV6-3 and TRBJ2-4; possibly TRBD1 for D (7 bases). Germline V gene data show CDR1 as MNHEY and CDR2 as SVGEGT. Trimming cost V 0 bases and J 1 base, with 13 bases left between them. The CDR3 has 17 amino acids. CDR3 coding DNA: TGTGCCAGCAGTTACTCTAGCAGGGGGGAGGCCAAAAACATTCAGTACTTC. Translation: CASSYSSRGEAKNIQYF.

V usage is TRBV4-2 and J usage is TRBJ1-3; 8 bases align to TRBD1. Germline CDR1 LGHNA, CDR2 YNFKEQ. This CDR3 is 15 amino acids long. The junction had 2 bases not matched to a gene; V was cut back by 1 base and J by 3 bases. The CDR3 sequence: CASSQGTGIGNTIYF. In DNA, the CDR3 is TGTGCCAGCAGCCAAGGGACAGGGATTGGAAACACCATATATTTT.

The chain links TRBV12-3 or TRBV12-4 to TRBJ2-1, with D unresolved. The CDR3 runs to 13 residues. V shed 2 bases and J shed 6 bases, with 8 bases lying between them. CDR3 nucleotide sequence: TGTGCCAGCAGTTTACTCATTGCCAATGAGCAGTTCTTC. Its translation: CASSLLIANEQFF.

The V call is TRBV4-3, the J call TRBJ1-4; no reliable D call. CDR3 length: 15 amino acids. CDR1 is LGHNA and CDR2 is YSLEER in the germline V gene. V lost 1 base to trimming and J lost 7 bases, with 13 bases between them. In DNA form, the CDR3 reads TGCGCCAGCAGCCAAGGAGAGGGATTAGGTGAAAAACTGTTTTTT. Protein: CASSQGEGLGEKLFF.

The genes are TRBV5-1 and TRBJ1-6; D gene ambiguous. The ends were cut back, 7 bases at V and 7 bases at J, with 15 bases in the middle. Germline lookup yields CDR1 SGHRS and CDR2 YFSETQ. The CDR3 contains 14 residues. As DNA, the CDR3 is TGCGCCAGCCGGGTGGAGGGTAAAAATTCACCCCTCCACTTT. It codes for CASRVEGKNSPLHF.

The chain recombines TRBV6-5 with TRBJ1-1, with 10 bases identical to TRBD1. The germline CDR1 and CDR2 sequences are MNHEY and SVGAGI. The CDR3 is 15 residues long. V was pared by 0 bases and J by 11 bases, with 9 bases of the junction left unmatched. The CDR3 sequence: CASSYSGQGDVRAFF. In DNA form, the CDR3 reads TGTGCCAGCAGTTACTCCGGACAGGGGGATGTCCGGGCTTTCTTT.

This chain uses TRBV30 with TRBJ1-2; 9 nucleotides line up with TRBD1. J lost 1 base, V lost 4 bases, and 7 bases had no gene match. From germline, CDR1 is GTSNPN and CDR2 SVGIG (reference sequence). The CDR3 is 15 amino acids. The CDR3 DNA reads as TGTGCCTGGAAGATGGGACAGGGAGGTAACTATGGCTACACCTTC. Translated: CAWKMGQGGNYGYTF.

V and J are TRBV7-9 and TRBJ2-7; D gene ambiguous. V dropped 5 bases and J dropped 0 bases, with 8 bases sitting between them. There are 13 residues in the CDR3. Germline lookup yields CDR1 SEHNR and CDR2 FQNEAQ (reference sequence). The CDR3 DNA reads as TGTGCCAGCAGCCAACCTCGCTCCTACGAGCAGTACTTC. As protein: CASSQPRSYEQYF.

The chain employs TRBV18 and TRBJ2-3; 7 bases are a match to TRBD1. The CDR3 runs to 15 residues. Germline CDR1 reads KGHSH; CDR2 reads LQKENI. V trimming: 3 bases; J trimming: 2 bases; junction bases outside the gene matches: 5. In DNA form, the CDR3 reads TGTGCCAGCTCACCCGGGACAGCCGTCACAGATACGCAGTATTTT. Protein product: CASSPGTAVTDTQYF.

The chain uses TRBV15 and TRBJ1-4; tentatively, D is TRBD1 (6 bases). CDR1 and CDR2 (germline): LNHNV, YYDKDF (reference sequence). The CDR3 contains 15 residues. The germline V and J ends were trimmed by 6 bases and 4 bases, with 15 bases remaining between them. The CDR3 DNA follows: TGTGCCACCAGTTCTCCGGGAGGGGGTAATGAAAAACTGTTTTTT. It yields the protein CATSSPGGGNEKLFF. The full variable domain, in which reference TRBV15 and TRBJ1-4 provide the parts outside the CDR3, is DAMVIQNPRYQVTQFGKPVTLSCSQTLNHNVMYWYQQKSSQAPKLLFHYYDKDFNNEADTPDNFQSRRPNTSFCFLDIRSPGLGDTAMYLCATSSPGGGNEKLFFGSGTQLSVL.

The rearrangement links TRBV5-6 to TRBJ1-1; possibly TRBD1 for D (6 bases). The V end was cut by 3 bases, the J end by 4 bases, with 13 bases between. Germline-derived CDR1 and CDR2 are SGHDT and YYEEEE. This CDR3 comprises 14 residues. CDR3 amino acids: CASSWGRGSTEAFF. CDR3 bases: TGTGCCAGCAGCTGGGGGCGGGGGAGCACTGAAGCTTTCTTT.

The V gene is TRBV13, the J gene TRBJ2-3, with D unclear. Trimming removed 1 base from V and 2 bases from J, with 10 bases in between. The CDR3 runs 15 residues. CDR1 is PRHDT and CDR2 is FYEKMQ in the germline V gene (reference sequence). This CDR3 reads CASSLAGSVTDTQYF. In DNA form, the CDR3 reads TGTGCCAGCAGCTTAGCTGGGTCTGTCACAGATACGCAGTATTTT.

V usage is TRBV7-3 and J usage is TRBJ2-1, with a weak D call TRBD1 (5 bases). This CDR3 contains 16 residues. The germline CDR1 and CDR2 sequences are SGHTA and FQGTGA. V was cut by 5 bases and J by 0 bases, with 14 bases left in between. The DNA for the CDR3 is TGTGCCAGCAGCCACACAGGACCATCCTCCTACAATGAGCAGTTCTTC. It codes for CASSHTGPSSYNEQFF.

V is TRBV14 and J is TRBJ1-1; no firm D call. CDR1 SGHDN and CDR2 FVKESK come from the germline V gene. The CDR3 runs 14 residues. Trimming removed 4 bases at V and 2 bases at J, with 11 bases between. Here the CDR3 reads CASSPAGYNTEAFF. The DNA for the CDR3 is TGTGCCAGCAGCCCGGCAGGTTACAACACTGAAGCTTTCTTT.

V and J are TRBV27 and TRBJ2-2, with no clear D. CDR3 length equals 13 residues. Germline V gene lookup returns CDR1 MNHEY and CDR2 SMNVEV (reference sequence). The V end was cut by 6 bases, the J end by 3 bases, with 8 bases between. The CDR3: CASRPADTGELFF. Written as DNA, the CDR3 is TGTGCCAGCAGGCCCGCCGACACCGGGGAGCTGTTTTTT.

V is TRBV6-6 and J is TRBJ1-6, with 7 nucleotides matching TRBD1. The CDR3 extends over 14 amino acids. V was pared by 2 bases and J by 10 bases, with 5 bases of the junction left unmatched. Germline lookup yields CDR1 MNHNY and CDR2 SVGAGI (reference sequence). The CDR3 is CASSYRGRGSPLHF. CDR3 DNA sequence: TGTGCCAGCAGTTACAGGGGGCGAGGATCACCCCTCCACTTT.

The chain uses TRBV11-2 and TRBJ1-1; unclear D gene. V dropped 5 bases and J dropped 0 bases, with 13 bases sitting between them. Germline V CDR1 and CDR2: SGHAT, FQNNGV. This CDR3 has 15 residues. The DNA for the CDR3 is TGTGCCAGCAGCGCCCAGCAGTTTATGAACACTGAAGCTTTCTTT. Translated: CASSAQQFMNTEAFF.

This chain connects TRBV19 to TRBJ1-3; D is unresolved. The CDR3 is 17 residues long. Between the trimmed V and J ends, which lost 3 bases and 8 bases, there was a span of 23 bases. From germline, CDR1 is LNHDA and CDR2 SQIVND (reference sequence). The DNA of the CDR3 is TGTGCCAGTAGTATTCTCCTCTCTGCAGGAGGAAGGCACACCATATATTTT. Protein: CASSILLSAGGRHTIYF.

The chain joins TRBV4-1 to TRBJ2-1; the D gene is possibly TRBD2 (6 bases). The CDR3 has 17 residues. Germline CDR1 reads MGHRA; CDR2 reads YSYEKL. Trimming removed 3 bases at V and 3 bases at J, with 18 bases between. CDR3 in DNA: TGCGCCAGCAGCCACCTTCTGGGCGGGGAGCTCTACAATGAGCAGTTCTTC. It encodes CASSHLLGGELYNEQFF.

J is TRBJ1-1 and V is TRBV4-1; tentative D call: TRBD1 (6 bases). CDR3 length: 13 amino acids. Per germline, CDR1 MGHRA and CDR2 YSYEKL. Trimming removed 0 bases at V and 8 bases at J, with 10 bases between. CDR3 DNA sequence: TGCGCCAGCAGCCAAGATGACAGGTACGAAGCTTTCTTT. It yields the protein CASSQDDRYEAFF.